Reported below is one TCR beta chain. The antigen is undetermined. Naive-designated CD8 cells lacked CD45RO, were positively enriched for CCR7, and omitted terminally differentiated effector memory CD45RA+ cells. The data were taken from a study of shared clonotypes between healthy human individuals. Study-wide findings and caveats: In general, naive subsets displayed greater estimated richness than memory subsets did. A few donors had about 5.1% of their naive CD4 clonotypes in common.

The CDR3 spans 16 residues. J gave up 2 bases and V 0 bases, and 6 bases lay outside the gene matches. In germline, CDR1 is MGHRA, CDR2 YSYEKL. DNA at around 200 ng, roughly 30,000 T cell genomes, went into sorted-subset replicate PCRs. TCRdb keeps only in-frame clones here, not all; method: immunoSEQ multiplex PCR. Among 760,000 or so clones listed, about 96% were seen once. The sequence derives from a man between 25 and 39 years old in good health. The specimen was naive CD8+ T cells sorted from blood. The chain couples TRBV4-1 to TRBJ2-7; TRBD1 agrees at 8 bases. This CDR3 is CASSQEAAGGAYEQYF. The DNA of the CDR3 is TGCGCCAGCAGCCAAGAGGCGGCAGGGGGCGCCTACGAGCAGTACTTC.